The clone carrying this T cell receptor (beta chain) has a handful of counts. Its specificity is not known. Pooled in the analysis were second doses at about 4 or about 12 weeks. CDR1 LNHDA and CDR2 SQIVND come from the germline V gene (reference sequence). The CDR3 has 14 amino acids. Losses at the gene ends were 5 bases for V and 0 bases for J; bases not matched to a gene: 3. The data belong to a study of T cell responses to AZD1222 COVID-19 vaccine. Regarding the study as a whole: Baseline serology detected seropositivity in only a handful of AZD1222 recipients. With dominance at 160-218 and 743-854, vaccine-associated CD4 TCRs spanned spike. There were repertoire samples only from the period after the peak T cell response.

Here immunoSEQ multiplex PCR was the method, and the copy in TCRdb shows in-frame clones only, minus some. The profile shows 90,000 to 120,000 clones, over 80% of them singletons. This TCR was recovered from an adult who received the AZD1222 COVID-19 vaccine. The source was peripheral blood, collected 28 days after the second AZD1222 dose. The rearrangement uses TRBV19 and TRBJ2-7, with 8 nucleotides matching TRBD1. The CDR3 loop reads CASSEDRDSYEQYF. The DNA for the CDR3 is TGTGCCAGTAGTGAGGACAGGGACTCCTACGAGCAGTACTTC.